What follows is one T cell receptor beta chain and its context. The source of the sample is a study of blood T cell repertoires in COVID-19. Measured with immunoSEQ multiplex PCR; TCRdb has only the in-frame clones, and not every one. The sample carries about 160,000 clones, 82% recorded once. The length of the CDR3 is 13 residues. From germline, CDR1 is SGHAT and CDR2 FQNNGV. The V end lost 4 bases, the J end lost 2 bases, and 7 bases lay between the germline ends. The sequenced sample consisted of peripheral blood. This sequence joins TRBV11-2 and TRBJ2-3; D remains ambiguous. The sequence came from a woman between 40 and 55 years old with COVID-19, enrolled during active disease. The CDR3 DNA reads as TGTGCCAGCAGCTACCCGGTCACAGATACGCAGTATTTT. Amino acid sequence: CASSYPVTDTQYF. Variable domain in full (rest from reference TRBV11-2 and TRBJ2-3): EAGVAQSPRYKIIEKRQSVAFWCNPISGHATLYWYQQILGQGPKLLIQFQNNGVVDDSQLPKDRFSAERLKGVDSTLKIQPAKLEDSAVYLCASSYPVTDTQYFGPGTRLTVL.